This T cell receptor beta chain comes out of a study of PD-1 blockade in classical Hodgkin lymphoma. This clone was counted once. Its antigen is not identified. This CDR3 contains 14 residues. Germline CDR1 is SGHRS and CDR2 is YFSETQ. J gave up 8 bases and V 6 bases, and 10 bases lay outside the gene matches. The protocol was immunoSEQ multiplex PCR, while the TCRdb copy is restricted to in-frame clones and leaves out a portion. The sample has around 23,000 clones, roughly 84% seen once. Following autologous stem cell transplantation, relapse occurred in every patient, and exposure to brentuximab vedotin varied. Starting with thawed PBMCs, CD4+ T cells were purified by magnetic negative selection. Overall study findings and caveats: Repertoire differences lack defined causes, possibly disease activity or prior therapy. Before treatment, complete responders showed about the same diversity as newly diagnosed patients. Nivolumab initiated under 1 year post-ASCT led to patient exclusion.

This TCR was recovered from a human donor with classical Hodgkin lymphoma. Specimen: CD4+ T cells from blood, collected at baseline. V gene TRBV5-1 combines with J gene TRBJ1-4; 7 nucleotides agree with TRBD1. This CDR3 is CASNRQGGPEKLFF. The CDR3 DNA sequence: TGCGCCAGCAACAGACAGGGTGGACCCGAAAAACTGTTTTTT.